These T cell receptor beta chains were read from a single sample in a study of neoadjuvant anti-PD-1 for oral cavity cancer. Sequencing was performed with immunoSEQ multiplex PCR; in TCRdb, only in-frame clones are kept and a portion is missing. This table has about 9,500 clones, approximately 68% appearing once. This sample comprised PBMCs, obtained after nivolumab (anti-PD-1) treatment. Source of these receptors: a person aged 35 to 85 with oral cavity squamous cell carcinoma. CDR3s include the opening cysteine and the closing phenylalanine or tryptophan. Each record gives: J gene, CDR3 length, clone size, V gene, CDR3 protein. Only some rows state a clone size, as once, few, many or a class for expanded clones.

TRBJ2-3	14	few	TRBV19	CASSSGLRTDTQYF
TRBJ2-1	17	-	TRBV6-1	CASSEGLTSASYNEQFF
TRBJ2-7	13	-	TRBV30	CACLTGGGYEQYF
TRBJ1-5	16	few	TRBV6-5	CASSYGDRESNQPQHF
TRBJ1-2	13	-	TRBV5-1	CASSLGQGDGYTF
TRBJ1-5	15	-	TRBV7-9	CASSLGRDHGQPQHF
TRBJ2-1	16	once	TRBV25-1	CASSDPSANAYNEQFF
TRBJ2-3	16	-	TRBV5-1	CASSLVLGTRTDTQYF
TRBJ2-5	14	-	TRBV11-2	CASSSLRGRETQYF
TRBJ1-1	16	-	TRBV25-1	CASRTLGQGMNTEAFF
TRBJ1-1	14	few	TRBV27	CASSPIVAGTEAFF
TRBJ1-6	15	-	TRBV7-9	CASSLGNAGLLPLHF
TRBJ1-2	14	-	TRBV27	CASSSGAGPRTYTF
TRBJ2-3	17	-	TRBV7-3	CASSLTPSRGAGDTQYF
TRBJ1-1	14	-	TRBV6-1	CASSEAQGGTEAFF
TRBJ1-5	19	-	TRBV7-2	CASSLARLKQGYSNQPQHF
TRBJ2-1	17	-	TRBV4-1	CASSQDPVGSNRNEQFF
TRBJ2-3	13	-	TRBV19	CASSLRFTDTQYF
TRBJ2-2	19	-	TRBV6-1	CASSARSGLAGASTGELFF
TRBJ2-1	11	-	TRBV6-1	CASTEVAEQFF
TRBJ2-2	17	-	TRBV19	CASSMTLPGSIAGELFF
TRBJ1-3	16	few	TRBV7-8	CASSLGPRVAGNTIYF
TRBJ1-2	15	-	TRBV7-8	CASSSGGGGPFGYTF
TRBJ2-5	15	-	TRBV5-6	CASSLDTRPWETQYF
TRBJ2-7	12	-	TRBV27	CANPNRLIGQYF
TRBJ2-3	14	-	TRBV5-1	CASSLMQATDTQYF
TRBJ2-7	16	-	TRBV6-4	CASRGGTSASAYEQYF
TRBJ1-2	13	-	TRBV19	CASSARTGRGYTF
TRBJ2-7	13	-	TRBV10-2	CASGDRTLYEQYF
TRBJ1-5	19	-	TRBV7-8	CASTSFGGLDRRSNQPQHF
TRBJ2-5	18	-	TRBV15	CATSTQFSGTSMGETQYF
TRBJ2-7	15	-	TRBV5-1	CASSGGWSDQYEQYF
TRBJ2-2	14	once	TRBV5-1	CASSRTGGPGELFF
TRBJ2-1	15	-	TRBV2	CASEGGTAHLNEQFF
TRBJ1-6	13	-	TRBV29-1	CSFTTGSSGPLHF
TRBJ2-7	16	-	TRBV25-1	CASSGGGTGAAYEQYF
TRBJ1-3	11	-	TRBV29-1	CSVWGGNTIYF
TRBJ1-2	15	once	TRBV15	CATSRGGAANYGYTF
TRBJ2-1	16	-	TRBV5-8	CASSLDTGQSYNEQFF
TRBJ2-7	12	few	TRBV10-2	CASSPQGNEQYF